The source of this TCR beta chain is a study of blood T cell repertoires in COVID-19. Looking at the study overall: There were acute and convalescent COVID-19 samples, and they came from the United States, Italy and Spain.

Germline CDR1 and CDR2: MNHEY and SVGAGI. This CDR3 spans 12 amino acids. V lost 10 bases and J lost 3; bases outside the gene matches: 4. Authors' data handling: Estimates of nucleated cell counts were drawn from the amplification of reference gene primers. Data came from immunoSEQ multiplex PCR; TCRdb stores just in-frame clones and leaves some out. The V and J calls and clone size were taken over from that table, and D and trimming were inferred from the DNA. Of about 150,000 clones in the sample, roughly 78% were seen once. The rearrangement links TRBV6-5 to TRBJ1-1; TRBD1 aligns across 8 bases. The receptor was isolated from a human donor with acute or convalescent COVID-19. The donor label of this sample is uncertain. The sample consisted of peripheral blood. CDR3 sequence reads: CATRGRYTEAFF. The CDR3 nucleotides read TGTGCCACCAGGGGGCGGTACACTGAAGCTTTCTTT.